This passage covers 32 T cell receptor beta chains from one sample sequenced in a study of cytomegalovirus exposure and HLA in healthy donors. Use of 60 Vbeta and 13 Jbeta primers characterized the PCR. Produced via immunoSEQ multiplex PCR; TCRdb's table is partial and in-frame only. The sample has about 120,000 clones, about three quarters seen once. The sequencing sample was made of PBMCs. Receptors originate from a young man in good health and CMV-seronegative.

The genes are TRBV27 and TRBJ1-6, with D maybe TRBD1 (5 bases). The CDR3 totals 14 residues. CDR1 MNHEY and CDR2 SMNVEV come from the germline V gene (reference sequence). V shed 7 bases and J shed 10 bases, with 17 bases lying between them. This CDR3 reads CASTLRGVQSPLHF. The CDR3 nucleotides read TGTGCCAGCACCCTACGGGGGGTGCAGTCACCCCTCCACTTT.

This chain connects TRBV5-6 to TRBJ2-1; 7 nucleotides match TRBD2. Germline-derived CDR1 and CDR2 are SGHDT and YYEEEE. CDR3 length: 16 residues. With 3 bases clipped from V and 0 bases from J, the junction kept 6 bases outside the gene matches. The CDR3 spells CASSWMGLSSYNEQFF. CDR3 bases: TGTGCCAGCAGCTGGATGGGACTAAGCTCCTACAATGAGCAGTTCTTC.

V is TRBV30 and J is TRBJ2-2, with D possibly being TRBD1 (5 bases). Trimming took off 0 bases at V and 6 bases at J, with 8 bases between the two ends. Germline V gene data show CDR1 as GTSNPN and CDR2 as SVGIG (reference sequence). The CDR3 is made up of 13 amino acids. The CDR3, as DNA: TGTGCCTGGAGTGTAATCAGGGCCGGGGAGCTGTTTTTT. Amino acid sequence: CAWSVIRAGELFF. The full variable domain, completed using reference TRBV30 and TRBJ2-2, is SQTIHQWPATLVQPVGSPLSLECTVEGTSNPNLYWYRQAAGRGLQLLFYSVGIGQISSEVPQNLSASRPQDRQFILSSKKLLLSDSGFYLCAWSVIRAGELFFGEGSRLTVL.

The gene calls are TRBV7-8 and TRBJ2-1; perhaps TRBD1 as D (7 bases). The V gene lost 5 bases and the J gene lost 2 bases, with 16 bases spanning the gap. Germline V lookup: CDR1 SGHVS, CDR2 FQNEAQ. The CDR3 spans 16 residues. The CDR3 is CASSTKRRGAYNEQFF. The CDR3, as DNA: TGTGCCAGCAGCACCAAGCGCAGGGGGGCCTACAATGAGCAGTTCTTC.

The J gene is TRBJ2-3, the V gene TRBV7-3; D not certain. This CDR3 is built from 14 residues. V lost 5 bases and J lost 0, with 9 bases in between. The V gene's germline CDR1 is SGHTA and CDR2 FQGTGA. DNA of the CDR3: TGTGCCAGCAGCACGGCCGGGAGCACAGATACGCAGTATTTT. Protein product: CASSTAGSTDTQYF. The variable domain in full, with the rest retrieved from reference TRBV7-3 and TRBJ2-3, is GAGVSQTPSNKVTEKGKYVELRCDPISGHTALYWYRQSLGQGPEFLIYFQGTGAADDSGLPNDRFFAVRPEGSVSTLKIQRTERGDSAVYLCASSTAGSTDTQYFGPGTRLTVL.

Turning to this clone: The junction does not match germline at one end; this may be a read error. The chain has TRBV7-9 and TRBJ1-3; the match to TRBD1 covers 7 bases. The germline CDR1 and CDR2 sequences are SEHNR and FQNEAQ (reference sequence). This CDR3 is 15 amino acids long. The CDR3 region has the DNA TGTTCCAGCAGCTTAGTAGGGGGCCCTGGAAACACCATATATTTT. This codes for CSSSLVGGPGNTIYF.

This rearrangement joins TRBV4-3 to TRBJ1-2, with D uncertain. V was shortened by 0 bases and J by 4 bases, with 6 bases between the two germline ends. The CDR3 loop spans 13 amino acids. From germline, CDR1 is LGHNA and CDR2 YSLEER. The CDR3 reads CASSQEAGYGYTF. Written as DNA, the CDR3 is TGCGCCAGCAGCCAAGAGGCGGGCTATGGCTACACCTTC.

The chain has TRBV18 and TRBJ1-3, with D unresolved. The CDR3 consists of 17 residues. V lost 2 bases to trimming and J lost 0 bases, with 14 bases between them. Germline V gene data show CDR1 as KGHSH and CDR2 as LQKENI. CDR3 DNA sequence: TGTGCCAGCTCACCAATGACGGGAGACTTCTCTGGAAACACCATATATTTT. It yields the protein CASSPMTGDFSGNTIYF.

The chain links TRBV29-1 to TRBJ2-7; tentative D call: TRBD1 (6 bases). Germline CDR1 and CDR2: SQVTM and ANQGSEA. Trimming stripped 6 bases from V and 1 base from J, with 16 bases between. CDR3 length: 14 residues. CDR3 residues: CSVGHRVSSYEQYF. The CDR3 nucleotides read TGCAGCGTGGGCCACAGGGTTTCATCCTACGAGCAGTACTTC.

V is TRBV10-3 and J is TRBJ2-1; the match to TRBD2 covers 9 bases. Germline CDR1 is ENHRY and CDR2 is SYGVKD. The CDR3 is 14 amino acids. The trim removed 4 bases at V and 9 bases at J, leaving 7 bases unmatched. Here the CDR3 DNA reads TGTGCCATCAGTGGGGCGGGGGGGCCTAGTGAGCAGTTCTTC. Residues: CAISGAGGPSEQFF.

The chain has TRBV5-1 and TRBJ2-1; D possibly corresponds to TRBD2 (6 bases). The CDR3 consists of 18 residues. CDR1 SGHRS and CDR2 YFSETQ come from the germline V gene. V shed 3 bases and J shed 0 bases, with 19 bases lying between them. Here the CDR3 reads CASSWLSGLSHSYNEQFF. CDR3 nucleotide sequence: TGCGCCAGCAGCTGGCTTTCCGGACTATCCCACTCCTACAATGAGCAGTTCTTC.

Turning to this clone: This CDR3 is also generated by other DNA sequences in the sample. The DNA for the CDR3 is TGTGCCAGCAGCCCCGGACTAGCGGGGGGGCAGGAGACCCAGTACTTC. It encodes CASSPGLAGGQETQYF. The chain couples TRBV4-2 to TRBJ2-5; 15 bases map to TRBD2. Germline V CDR1 and CDR2: LGHNA, YNFKEQ. The CDR3 length is 16 residues. Unmatched junction bases numbered 5, after V lost 4 bases and J lost 5 bases.

The V call is TRBV5-4, the J call TRBJ2-7; 10 bases align to TRBD2. The germline V gene has CDR1 SGHNT and CDR2 YYREEE (reference sequence). Trimming at V came to 3 bases and at J to 4 bases, leaving 4 bases not matched to a gene. The CDR3 has 14 amino acids. The CDR3, as DNA: TGTGCCAGCAGCTCAGCGGGGGGGCGGTACGAGCAGTACTTC. Protein sequence: CASSSAGGRYEQYF.

The rearrangement uses TRBV6-6 and TRBJ2-7, with TRBD2 matching 7 bases. With 0 bases clipped from V and 0 bases from J, the junction kept 2 bases outside the gene matches. Germline-derived CDR1 and CDR2 are MNHNY and SVGAGI (reference sequence). The CDR3 runs 15 residues. DNA of the CDR3: TGTGCCAGCAGTTACTCGGCTAGCGGCTCCTACGAGCAGTACTTC. The encoded protein is CASSYSASGSYEQYF.

CDR3 region: CASSLGPRSYNEQFF. The CDR3 nucleotides read TGTGCCAGCAGCTTGGGCCCACGCTCCTACAATGAGCAGTTCTTC. The V call is TRBV7-8, the J call TRBJ2-1, with D unresolved. In germline, CDR1 is SGHVS, CDR2 FQNEAQ. The CDR3 extends over 15 amino acids. Trimming left V 3 bases short and J 0 bases short, with 9 bases between.

The chain is built from TRBV18 and TRBJ1-6; a possible D gene is TRBD1 (5 bases). CDR1 is KGHSH, CDR2 LQKENI, per germline. This CDR3 has 15 residues. V was shortened by 6 bases and J by 5 bases, with 14 bases between the two germline ends. The CDR3 nucleotides read TGTGCCAGCTCCCAAAACTCGGGGGATAATTCACCCCTCCACTTT. This encodes CASSQNSGDNSPLHF.

The chain links TRBV5-8 to TRBJ2-7; TRBD1 matches at 7 bases. This CDR3 is built from 14 residues. Germline CDR1 reads SGHTS; CDR2 reads YDEGEE. V shed 3 bases and J 2 bases; nucleotides not matched to a gene: 5. The CDR3 loop reads CASSYRGPPYEQYF. CDR3 in DNA: TGTGCCAGCAGCTACAGGGGTCCCCCCTACGAGCAGTACTTC.

V usage is TRBV2 and J usage is TRBJ1-1, with 7 positions matching TRBD1. With 5 bases clipped from V and 6 bases from J, the junction kept 3 bases outside the gene matches. The CDR3 is made up of 12 amino acids. CDR1 is SNHLY and CDR2 is FYNNEI in the germline V gene. The CDR3 spells CASSRDSPEAFF. The CDR3 DNA reads as TGTGCCAGCAGTCGGGACAGCCCTGAAGCTTTCTTT.

This clone was seen a single time. V usage is TRBV10-1 and J usage is TRBJ2-2; possible D gene TRBD1, 6 bases. Germline lookup yields CDR1 WNHNN and CDR2 SYGVQD (reference sequence). The CDR3 covers 12 residues. The V end was cut by 8 bases, the J end by 4 bases, with 8 bases between. CDR3 amino acids: CASQQGTGELFF. CDR3 coding DNA: TGCGCCAGCCAACAGGGCACCGGGGAGCTGTTTTTT.

The J gene is TRBJ2-5, the V gene TRBV2, with TRBD1 as a possible D gene (5 bases). The J call could be wrong; TRBJ2-7 is a better fit for the DNA end. CDR1 SNHLY and CDR2 FYNNEI come from the germline V gene. This CDR3 has 14 amino acids. The CDR3 DNA reads TGTGCCAGCAGTGACGCCAGGGCCCGCTACGAGCAGTACTTC. Its translation is CASSDARARYEQYF.

The chain employs TRBV4-2 and TRBJ2-3, with 14 bases aligning to TRBD2. J lost 0 bases, V lost 0 bases, and 11 bases had no gene match. The germline V gene encodes CDR1 LGHNA and CDR2 YNFKEQ. The CDR3 is 21 residues long. CDR3 bases: TGTGCCAGCAGCCAAGATCTGAAAGGACTAGCGGGGGGAGGAAGCACAGATACGCAGTATTTT. It yields the protein CASSQDLKGLAGGGSTDTQYF.

The V call is TRBV29-1, the J call TRBJ1-2, with 8 bases matching TRBD1. Germline CDR1 is SQVTM and CDR2 is ANQGSEA. The CDR3 contains 13 residues. V lost 7 bases to trimming and J lost 2 bases; unmatched junction nucleotides: 6. For the CDR3, the DNA is TGCAGCGCCGGAGCAGGGGGCAACTATGGCTACACCTTC. Protein sequence: CSAGAGGNYGYTF.

The rearrangement joins TRBV5-1 to TRBJ1-2; TRBD1 aligns across 7 bases. Per the germline V gene, CDR1 is SGHRS and CDR2 is YFSETQ. This CDR3 contains 15 residues. The V and J ends lost 4 bases and 14 bases, in that order; junction bases with no gene match: 20. The CDR3 nucleotides read TGCGCCAGCAGCCAAGGAATGGGACAGCACACTGCGGGGACCTTC. As protein: CASSQGMGQHTAGTF.

In DNA, the CDR3 is TGTGCCAGCAGCCCACCCTTAGCGGGGGGACACACAGATACGCAGTATTTT. It translates to CASSPPLAGGHTDTQYF. V usage is TRBV7-3 and J usage is TRBJ2-3, with TRBD2 matching over 10 bases. The CDR3 loop spans 17 amino acids. V shed 5 bases, J shed 2 bases, and the junction held 10 bases outside the gene matches. Looked up from germline, CDR1 is SGHTA and CDR2 is FQGTGA.

This clone has just one count. The rearrangement uses TRBV28 and TRBJ2-7; D perhaps matches TRBD1 (5 bases). This CDR3 region has 15 residues. Per the germline V gene, CDR1 is MDHEN and CDR2 is SYDVKM. V lost 5 bases and J lost 2, with 16 bases in between. The CDR3 here is CASSAPGTGAYEQYF. In nucleotides, the CDR3 is TGTGCCAGCAGTGCACCCGGTACAGGAGCCTACGAGCAGTACTTC.

V and J are TRBV13 and TRBJ2-3; 11 bases are shared with TRBD2. Germline V gives CDR1 PRHDT, CDR2 FYEKMQ (reference sequence). The ends lost 5 bases at V and 6 bases at J; junction bases unmatched: 7. The CDR3 sequence is 15 residues long. This chain's CDR3 is CASSPAGTSGDTQYF. DNA for the CDR3: TGTGCCAGCAGCCCCGCCGGGACTAGCGGTGATACGCAGTATTTT.

This chain joins TRBV11-2 and TRBJ1-3, with D unresolved. CDR3 length: 15 amino acids. Trimming stripped 5 bases from V and 0 bases from J, with 11 bases between. The germline gives CDR1 SGHAT, CDR2 FQNNGV. CDR3 DNA sequence: TGTGCCAGCAGCCCGGACGGGAGCTCTGGAAACACCATATATTTT. As protein: CASSPDGSSGNTIYF.

The chain couples TRBV7-9 to TRBJ2-5; 7 nucleotides line up with TRBD2. The CDR3 contains 15 residues. Trimming took 0 bases from V and 5 from J; bases not matched to a gene: 6. The germline CDR1 and CDR2 sequences are SEHNR and FQNEAQ (reference sequence). CDR3 in DNA: TGTGCCAGCAGCTTAGCGATGGCCGGGGGGGAGACCCAGTACTTC. This gives the protein CASSLAMAGGETQYF.

The rearrangement uses TRBV5-5 and TRBJ2-7; 8 bases are a match to TRBD1. Germline CDR1 SGHKS, CDR2 YYEKEE (reference sequence). This CDR3 comprises 15 residues. V was clipped by 0 bases and J by 5 bases; unmatched bases: 7. The CDR3 sequence: CASSLGQGALHEQYF. The CDR3 DNA sequence: TGTGCCAGCAGCTTGGGGCAGGGGGCACTCCACGAGCAGTACTTC. The whole variable domain, filled in from reference TRBV5-5 and TRBJ2-7, reads DAGVTQSPTHLIKTRGQQVTLRCSPISGHKSVSWYQQVLGQGPQFIFQYYEKEERGRGNFPDRFSARQFPNYSSELNVNALLLGDSALYLCASSLGQGALHEQYFGPGTRLTVT.

The CDR3 sequence is CASSQDDRGSYGYTF. The CDR3 nucleotides read TGCGCCAGCAGCCAAGATGACAGGGGGAGCTATGGCTACACCTTC. The rearrangement uses TRBV4-3 and TRBJ1-2, with 9 bases identical to TRBD1. This CDR3 region has 15 residues. Germline assignment: CDR1 LGHNA and CDR2 YSLEER. V was clipped by 0 bases and J by 4 bases; unmatched bases: 3.

This clone occurred a few times. V and J are TRBV6-1 and TRBJ2-2; 7 positions agree with TRBD1. V trimming: 5 bases; J trimming: 6 bases; junction bases outside the gene matches: 6. This CDR3 has 14 amino acids. Looked up from germline, CDR1 is MNHNS and CDR2 is SASEGT. CDR3 region: CASSSGQEAGELFF. The CDR3 bases are TGTGCCAGCAGTAGCGGACAGGAGGCCGGGGAGCTGTTTTTT.

V usage is TRBV7-2 and J usage is TRBJ2-5; 8 bases are shared with TRBD1. The CDR3 totals 15 residues. The germline V gene encodes CDR1 SGHTA and CDR2 FQGNSA. V dropped 3 bases and J dropped 1; count of bases not matched to a gene: 4. CDR3 amino acids: CASSLGTGLQETQYF. The CDR3 nucleotides are TGTGCCAGCAGCTTGGGGACAGGTCTCCAAGAGACCCAGTACTTC.